Presented here are 22 T cell receptor beta chains from one specimen sequenced in a study of T-cell memory formation after mild COVID-19 (dated by TCRdb to the early 2020s). Library preparation employed 5' RACE. TCRdb names Illumina NovaSeq 6000 as the instrument used. Starting from the raw public reads, TCRdb applied fastp trimming at Q25, assembled clones with MiXCR and retained in-frame beta chains. All rows with the same CDR3 protein become a single entry with the most common DNA and genes. In this sample the table shows about 500,000 distinct CDR3 sequences, roughly 20% of which occur a single time. The ten largest clones take up approximately 12% of the sample. The sample consisted of PBMCs or a T cell subset sorted from them (not recorded which). The origin of the receptors is an adult woman who had mild COVID-19 (a few samples of this study predate the infection). The sample titles of this study are shuffled in the database, so cell type and time point are left out; the donor was told from shared clones.

V gene TRBV5-4 combines with J gene TRBJ2-7; D is undetermined. Germline V gene lookup returns CDR1 SGHNT and CDR2 YYREEE (reference sequence). The CDR3 sequence is 15 residues long. Trimming left V 0 bases short and J 3 bases short, with 13 bases between. The CDR3 DNA sequence: TGTGCCAGCAGCTTGGGACCTGACGCACGCTACGAGCAGTACTTC. It is translated as CASSLGPDARYEQYF.

V and J are TRBV20-1 and TRBJ1-5, with D tentatively TRBD1 (6 bases). CDR1 is DFQATT, CDR2 SNEGSKA, per germline (reference sequence). The CDR3 consists of 13 residues. V was pared by 1 base and J by 3 bases, with 7 bases between. CDR3 sequence reads: CSARGGHNQPQHF. The CDR3 DNA follows: TGCAGTGCTAGAGGGGGGCACAATCAGCCCCAGCATTTT.

This clonotype was seen many times. The chain couples TRBV29-1 to TRBJ1-1, with D unclear. Germline V gene data show CDR1 as SQVTM and CDR2 as ANQGSEA. Between the trimmed V and J ends, which lost 4 bases and 6 bases, there was a span of 15 bases. The CDR3 spans 13 residues. The CDR3 reads CSVGVGQRAEAFF. CDR3 bases: TGCAGCGTTGGGGTCGGGCAACGGGCTGAAGCTTTCTTT. The entire variable domain, with the rest obtained from reference TRBV29-1 and TRBJ1-1, is as follows: SAVISQKPSRDICQRGTSLTIQCQVDSQVTMMFWYRQQPGQSLTLIATANQGSEATYESGFVIDKFPISRPNLTFSTLTVSNMSPEDSSIYLCSVGVGQRAEAFFGQGTRLTVV.

V and J are TRBV15 and TRBJ2-3; 11 bases match TRBD2. V shed 5 bases, J shed 2 bases, and the junction held 3 bases outside the gene matches. The CDR3 is 15 residues long. Germline V gene lookup returns CDR1 LNHNV and CDR2 YYDKDF (reference sequence). CDR3 in amino acids: CATSGGLADTDTQYF. The CDR3 region has the DNA TGTGCCACCAGCGGGGGACTAGCGGACACAGATACGCAGTATTTT. Drawing the rest from reference TRBV15 and TRBJ2-3, the complete variable domain is DAMVIQNPRYQVTQFGKPVTLSCSQTLNHNVMYWYQQKSSQAPKLLFHYYDKDFNNEADTPDNFQSRRPNTSFCFLDIRSPGLGDTAMYLCATSGGLADTDTQYFGPGTRLTVL.

In its sample, this clonotype was seen a few times. The genes are TRBV2 and TRBJ2-7, with a possible D match to TRBD1 (6 bases). The CDR3 covers 12 residues. Germline V CDR1 and CDR2: SNHLY, FYNNEI. The V end lost 5 bases, the J end lost 7 bases, and 12 bases lay between the germline ends. The CDR3 protein is CASSPDSLEQYF. DNA for the CDR3: TGTGCCAGCAGTCCGGACAGCCTGGAGCAGTACTTC.

The CDR3 DNA is TGTGCCAGCAGAGACAGGGTGGGGAACACTGAAGCTTTCTTT. Translating it yields CASRDRVGNTEAFF. This chain joins TRBV2 and TRBJ1-1; 7 bases line up with TRBD1. The germline V gene encodes CDR1 SNHLY and CDR2 FYNNEI. V trimming: 6 bases; J trimming: 1 base; junction bases outside the gene matches: 5. The CDR3 length is 14 residues.

The gene calls are TRBV4-2 and TRBJ2-3, with D tentatively TRBD2 (5 bases). Trimming stripped 2 bases from V and 6 bases from J, with 15 bases between. CDR1 LGHNA and CDR2 YNFKEQ come from the germline V gene. The CDR3 is made up of 15 amino acids. CDR3 region: CASSQRPGRVDTQYF. In nucleotides, the CDR3 is TGTGCCAGCAGCCAAAGGCCGGGAAGGGTGGATACGCAGTATTTT.

This clonotype was found many times. The rearrangement joins TRBV4-3 to TRBJ2-7, with 10 bases identical to TRBD1. The CDR3 is 16 residues long. Germline trimming cut 5 bases from V and 3 bases from J; bases unmatched to any gene: 10. Germline assignment: CDR1 LGHNA and CDR2 YSLEER. In nucleotides, the CDR3 is TGCGCCAGCAGCTACTCCGGGACAGGGGAAGTCTACGAGCAGTACTTC. This translates into CASSYSGTGEVYEQYF.

This clonotype was counted between two and nine times. This rearrangement joins TRBV10-3 to TRBJ1-1; TRBD1 matches at 7 bases. Germline trimming cut 3 bases from V and 4 bases from J; bases unmatched to any gene: 14. The CDR3 sequence is 17 residues long. From germline, CDR1 is ENHRY and CDR2 SYGVKD. CDR3 sequence: CAISERGGVTGTTEAFF. The CDR3 DNA follows: TGTGCCATCAGTGAAAGGGGAGGCGTGACAGGGACCACTGAAGCTTTCTTT.

The chain carries TRBV5-8 and TRBJ1-1, with a weak D call TRBD1 (5 bases). This CDR3 comprises 15 residues. CDR1 SGHTS and CDR2 YDEGEE come from the germline V gene. V lost 4 bases, J lost 1 base, and 14 bases lay in between. CDR3 nucleotides: TGTGCCAGCAGCGATCGCCAGGGCCCGAACACTGAAGCTTTCTTT. It is translated as CASSDRQGPNTEAFF.

The V and J genes are TRBV7-9 and TRBJ1-2; unclear D gene. The CDR3 sequence is 16 residues long. Looked up from germline, CDR1 is SEHNR and CDR2 is FQNEAQ (reference sequence). Trimming stripped 5 bases from V and 4 bases from J, with 20 bases between. DNA of the CDR3: TGTGCCAGCAGCCTTTACCTTACAGCTCAGTCCTATGGCTACACCTTC. This sequence encodes CASSLYLTAQSYGYTF.

The chain combines TRBV29-1 with TRBJ2-7; possible D gene TRBD2, 5 bases. V lost 3 bases to trimming and J lost 5 bases, with 11 bases between them. Germline CDR1 reads SQVTM; CDR2 reads ANQGSEA. CDR3 length: 12 residues. The CDR3, as DNA: TGCAGCGTTGAGTCAGACGGGAACGAGCAGTACTTC. It specifies CSVESDGNEQYF.

This clonotype turned up a few times. The chain is built from TRBV12-3 or TRBV12-4 and TRBJ2-4; 8 bases are shared with TRBD2. Trimming removed 5 bases from V and 4 bases from J; junction bases left unmatched: 7. The CDR3 is made up of 15 amino acids. CDR3 DNA: TGTGCCAGCAGTGATCCCGGGACTAGGAAAAACATTCAGTACTTC. Translated, it gives CASSDPGTRKNIQYF.

The rearrangement uses TRBV28 and TRBJ2-2, with D perhaps TRBD1 or TRBD2 (6 bases each). Germline assignment: CDR1 MDHEN and CDR2 SYDVKM. The ends were cut back, 5 bases at V and 8 bases at J, with 21 bases in the middle. This CDR3 is 16 amino acids long. The CDR3 bases are TGTGCCAGCAGTCTTCCGCCGAGGAGGGGGACGGGGGAGCTGTTTTTT. Protein product: CASSLPPRRGTGELFF.

The chain uses TRBV3-1 and TRBJ2-7; a weak D match, TRBD1 (6 bases). Trimming took off 4 bases at V and 7 bases at J, with 14 bases between the two ends. Germline V lookup: CDR1 LGHDT, CDR2 YNNKEL (reference sequence). The CDR3 length is 13 residues. CDR3 loop: CASSPDRLREQYF. CDR3 coding DNA: TGTGCCAGCAGCCCGGACAGACTACGTGAGCAGTACTTC.

The CDR3 spells CASTPTGGGTEAFF. As DNA, the CDR3 is TGTGCCAGCACCCCAACAGGGGGTGGCACTGAAGCTTTCTTT. This chain links TRBV9 with TRBJ1-1; 8 bases map to TRBD1. The J segment lost 4 bases and the V segment lost 6 bases, leaving 8 bases of the junction unmatched. Germline CDR1 SGDLS, CDR2 YYNGEE. The CDR3 has 14 amino acids.

This clonotype was counted only a few times. This chain uses TRBV5-5 with TRBJ2-7; 7 positions agree with TRBD1. J gave up 0 bases and V 0 bases, and 3 bases lay outside the gene matches. The germline gives CDR1 SGHKS, CDR2 YYEKEE (reference sequence). The CDR3 is 15 amino acids. CDR3 loop: CASSLGQGVSYEQYF. In DNA form, the CDR3 reads TGTGCCAGCAGCTTGGGGCAGGGGGTCTCCTACGAGCAGTACTTC.

In its sample, this clonotype was seen many times. The rearrangement uses TRBV10-3 and TRBJ1-1, with a tentative D call TRBD1 (5 bases). Germline-derived CDR1 and CDR2 are ENHRY and SYGVKD. V lost 2 bases and J lost 4, with 11 bases in between. The CDR3 consists of 14 residues. The CDR3 here is CAISEQGSSTEAFF. The CDR3 DNA sequence: TGTGCCATCAGTGAGCAGGGAAGTAGCACTGAAGCTTTCTTT.

This clonotype was detected a few times. This chain uses TRBV4-1 with TRBJ2-7; the D is unclear. The CDR3 loop spans 12 amino acids. Germline lookup yields CDR1 MGHRA and CDR2 YSYEKL. V was trimmed by 2 bases and J by 4 bases, leaving 6 bases between them. CDR3 DNA: TGCGCCAGCAGCCAATCTTATTACGAGCAGTACTTC. This translates into CASSQSYYEQYF.

This clonotype was counted a few times. CDR3 nucleotides: TGTGCCAGCAGCGTAGATAGCGCGGAGACCCAGTACTTC. Its protein product is CASSVDSAETQYF. The chain is built from TRBV9 and TRBJ2-5; TRBD2 might be the D (5 bases). V lost 0 bases and J lost 5, with 8 bases in between. The V gene's germline CDR1 is SGDLS and CDR2 YYNGEE. The CDR3 extends over 13 amino acids.

The chain's CDR3 is CASSLARVGYTF. In DNA, the CDR3 is TGTGCCAGCAGCTTGGCCAGGGTTGGCTACACCTTC. The V call is TRBV5-6, the J call TRBJ1-2, with D perhaps matching TRBD1 (5 bases). The CDR3 is 12 residues long. Germline V CDR1 and CDR2: SGHDT, YYEEEE. Trimming stripped 0 bases from V and 7 bases from J, with 7 bases between.

The rearrangement uses TRBV28 and TRBJ2-7; 10 nucleotides line up with TRBD1. The V gene's germline CDR1 is MDHEN and CDR2 SYDVKM. The length of the CDR3 is 15 residues. J gave up 1 base and V 6 bases, and 6 bases lay outside the gene matches. The CDR3 coding sequence is TGTGCCAGCAGGCAAGGGACAGGGGATTCCTACGAGCAGTACTTC. This encodes CASRQGTGDSYEQYF.